Listed below are T cell receptor beta chains from one sample, sequenced in a study of patients and donors after allogeneic stem cell transplantation. TCRdb ran MiXCR on the RT-PCR reads and lists one entry per CDR3 protein. The sample records more than 150,000 distinct CDR3 sequences, approximately 24% being singletons. Sequenced: blood, either unsorted or a sorted T cell fraction (not recorded which). Source of these receptors: a human donor who was either an allogeneic HSCT recipient or a stem cell or donor lymphocyte infusion donor (not recorded which). It is not recorded whose cells these are; they may come from a transplant donor. Each CDR3 is given with its conserved first and last residue. D genes are given only for firm matches. The listing skips clone size in some rows; elsewhere it reads once, few, many or a size class.

V gene: TRBV6-5
D gene: TRBD2
clone size: few
J gene: TRBJ2-1
CDR3 protein: CASRFERGGYNEQFF
CDR3 DNA: TGTGCCAGCCGGTTTGAGCGGGGGGGATACAATGAGCAGTTCTTC

V gene: TRBV20-1
D gene: .
clone size: .
J gene: TRBJ1-1
CDR3 protein: CSASPIGTEAFF
CDR3 DNA: TGCAGTGCTTCCCCCATCGGCACTGAAGCTTTCTTT

V gene: TRBV28
D gene: TRBD1
clone size: few
J gene: TRBJ1-5
CDR3 protein: CASSTPDREDQPQHF
CDR3 DNA: TGTGCCAGCAGTACCCCCGACAGGGAGGATCAGCCCCAGCATTTT

V gene: TRBV5-1
D gene: .
clone size: few
J gene: TRBJ2-7
CDR3 protein: CASSFTLGYEQYF
CDR3 DNA: TGCGCCAGCAGCTTTACACTTGGGTACGAGCAGTACTTC

V gene: TRBV19
D gene: .
clone size: .
J gene: TRBJ2-7
CDR3 protein: CASSISRGSEQYF
CDR3 DNA: TGTGCCAGTAGTATAAGTCGCGGGTCGGAGCAGTACTTC

V gene: TRBV5-1
D gene: .
clone size: .
J gene: TRBJ2-7
CDR3 protein: CASSFSGSLSYEQYF
CDR3 DNA: TGCGCCAGCAGCTTCTCAGGCAGCCTCTCCTACGAGCAGTACTTC

V gene: TRBV15
D gene: TRBD1
clone size: many
J gene: TRBJ1-5
CDR3 protein: CATNTGQGSKPQHF
CDR3 DNA: TGTGCCACCAACACGGGACAGGGTTCGAAGCCCCAGCATTTT

V gene: TRBV29-1
D gene: TRBD1
clone size: few
J gene: TRBJ1-1
CDR3 protein: CSARWDRGTDDAEAFF
CDR3 DNA: TGCAGCGCTAGGTGGGACAGGGGGACAGACGACGCTGAAGCTTTCTTT

V gene: TRBV5-6
D gene: TRBD1
clone size: few
J gene: TRBJ1-1
CDR3 protein: CASSLGTGWTEAFF
CDR3 DNA: TGTGCCAGCAGCTTGGGGACAGGGTGGACTGAAGCTTTCTTT

V gene: TRBV4-1
D gene: .
clone size: .
J gene: TRBJ1-2
CDR3 protein: CASSQDWGNYGYTF
CDR3 DNA: TGCGCCAGCAGCCAAGATTGGGGCAACTATGGCTACACCTTC

V gene: TRBV4-3
D gene: TRBD1
clone size: few
J gene: TRBJ2-3
CDR3 protein: CASSLTGADADTQYF
CDR3 DNA: TGCGCCAGCAGCCTAACAGGGGCGGATGCAGATACGCAGTATTTT

V gene: TRBV20-1
D gene: .
clone size: .
J gene: TRBJ2-7
CDR3 protein: CSARDPYYEQYF
CDR3 DNA: TGCAGTGCTAGAGACCCATACTACGAGCAGTACTTC

V gene: TRBV20-1
D gene: .
clone size: few
J gene: TRBJ1-5
CDR3 protein: CSARQGTLDQPQHF
CDR3 DNA: TGCAGTGCTAGACAGGGTACCTTAGATCAGCCCCAGCATTTT

V gene: TRBV4-1
D gene: .
clone size: .
J gene: TRBJ2-1
CDR3 protein: CASSRGRIAYNEQFF
CDR3 DNA: TGCGCCAGCAGCCGGGGACGGATAGCCTACAATGAGCAGTTCTTC

V gene: TRBV19
D gene: .
clone size: .
J gene: TRBJ1-1
CDR3 protein: CASFDPITEAFF
CDR3 DNA: TGTGCCAGTTTTGATCCGATCACTGAAGCTTTCTTT

V gene: TRBV15
D gene: .
clone size: .
J gene: TRBJ2-1
CDR3 protein: CATSRDWDGNEQFF
CDR3 DNA: TGTGCCACCTCCCGGGACTGGGACGGGAATGAGCAGTTCTTC

V gene: TRBV29-1
D gene: .
clone size: .
J gene: TRBJ1-2
CDR3 protein: CSVEDWSGRGNYGYTF
CDR3 DNA: TGCAGCGTTGAAGATTGGAGTGGACGGGGTAACTATGGCTACACCTTC

V gene: TRBV6-5
D gene: .
clone size: few
J gene: TRBJ1-2
CDR3 protein: CASSPTRVRGYTF
CDR3 DNA: TGTGCCAGCAGCCCGACCAGGGTTCGCGGCTACACCTTC

V gene: TRBV7-2
D gene: .
clone size: .
J gene: TRBJ1-6
CDR3 protein: CASSQSTLYNSPLHF
CDR3 DNA: TGTGCCAGCAGCCAAAGTACGCTTTATAATTCACCCCTCCACTTT

V gene: TRBV20-1
D gene: .
clone size: many
J gene: TRBJ2-7
CDR3 protein: CSVRSKNPYEQYF
CDR3 DNA: TGCAGTGTTAGATCGAAGAATCCCTACGAGCAGTACTTC

V gene: TRBV12-3/TRBV12-4
D gene: TRBD2
clone size: once
J gene: TRBJ2-1
CDR3 protein: CASSPRSVLAGSYNEQFF
CDR3 DNA: TGTGCCAGCAGTCCTAGATCCGTCCTAGCGGGATCGTACAATGAGCAGTTCTTC

V gene: TRBV6-2/TRBV6-3
D gene: .
clone size: many
J gene: TRBJ1-1
CDR3 protein: CASKDRRGPSNTEAFF
CDR3 DNA: TGTGCCAGCAAAGACAGAAGGGGTCCCTCGAACACTGAAGCTTTCTTT

V gene: TRBV25-1
D gene: TRBD1
clone size: many
J gene: TRBJ1-4
CDR3 protein: CASSYSSGTGNEKLFF
CDR3 DNA: TGTGCCAGCAGCTACTCATCCGGGACAGGAAATGAAAAACTGTTTTTT

V gene: TRBV6-5
D gene: TRBD1
clone size: few
J gene: TRBJ2-7
CDR3 protein: CASSGQGYYEQYF
CDR3 DNA: TGTGCCAGCAGTGGACAGGGCTACTACGAGCAGTACTTC

V gene: TRBV7-2
D gene: .
clone size: few
J gene: TRBJ2-2
CDR3 protein: CASSLAGWGSGELFF
CDR3 DNA: TGTGCCAGCAGCTTAGCGGGTTGGGGGTCCGGGGAGCTGTTTTTT

V gene: TRBV5-1
D gene: TRBD1
clone size: few
J gene: TRBJ2-1
CDR3 protein: CASSFRDSDYNEQFF
CDR3 DNA: TGCGCCAGCAGCTTCCGGGACAGTGACTACAATGAGCAGTTCTTC